The 8 T cell receptor beta chains presented below share a single source sample, sequenced in a study of beta chain features in type 1 diabetes. Study-level findings and limits: TCRB CDR3 length was moderately but significantly reduced in all four CD4+ subsets of Type 1 diabetes patients.

For these receptors, no antigen is known. Expressed TCRB transcripts were sequenced after all isolated RNA was converted to cDNA. Sequencing used immunoSEQ multiplex PCR; TCRdb keeps in-frame clones, though not all of them. The sample includes around 650,000 clones, around 12% of them seen just once. The sequencing input was naive CD4+ T cells from blood. The source is a man aged 30 to 45 with type 1 diabetes.

This clone was detected a few times. Within the sample, other DNA sequences also encode this same CDR3. The chain couples TRBV10-3 to TRBJ2-7; no clear D. The CDR3 totals 15 residues. CDR1 and CDR2 from the germline V gene are ENHRY and SYGVKD. V lost 0 bases to trimming and J lost 2 bases, with 11 bases between them. The DNA for the CDR3 is TGTGCCATCAGTGAGTCGACATCGAGTCCCTACGAGCAGTACTTC. The encoded protein is CAISESTSSPYEQYF.

Concerning this clone itself: The same CDR3 is also encoded by other DNA sequences in this sample. The chain has TRBV9 and TRBJ2-3; 8 positions agree with TRBD2. V lost 2 bases and J lost 5; bases outside the gene matches: 4. The CDR3 contains 14 residues. Germline loops: CDR1 SGDLS, CDR2 YYNGEE. The CDR3 bases are TGTGCCAGCAGCGTTCGGGGGGGCCAAGATACGCAGTATTTT. It yields the protein CASSVRGGQDTQYF.

The chain has TRBV9 and TRBJ1-2; weak D call: TRBD1 (6 bases). Looked up from germline, CDR1 is SGDLS and CDR2 is YYNGEE. This CDR3 has 14 amino acids. The germline V and J ends were trimmed by 3 bases and 1 base, with 10 bases remaining between them. The CDR3 DNA reads TGTGCCAGCAGCGAAGCGGGACATAACTATGGCTACACCTTC. Translation gives CASSEAGHNYGYTF.

There are a few counts of this clone. The chain couples TRBV7-9 to TRBJ2-1; D gene ambiguous. The CDR3 consists of 12 residues. With 6 bases removed from V and 7 bases from J, the gap between germline ends came to 10 bases. Germline CDR1 reads SEHNR; CDR2 reads FQNEAQ (reference sequence). The CDR3 DNA follows: TGTGCCAGCAGTCGGAGTAAGAATGAGCAGTTCTTC. This translates into CASSRSKNEQFF. The full variable domain, completed using reference TRBV7-9 and TRBJ2-1, is DTGVSQNPRHKITKRGQNVTFRCDPISEHNRLYWYRQTLGQGPEFLTYFQNEAQLEKSRLLSDRFSAERPKGSFSTLEIQRTEQGDSAMYLCASSRSKNEQFFGPGTRLTVL.

This chain uses TRBV7-2 with TRBJ2-1, with 10 bases that match TRBD2. Looked up from germline, CDR1 is SGHTA and CDR2 is FQGNSA. V gave up 0 bases and J gave up 5 bases; unmatched junction bases: 7. This CDR3 comprises 17 residues. CDR3 loop: CASSLAPLLAGDNEQFF. The CDR3 coding sequence is TGTGCCAGCAGCTTAGCGCCGCTTCTAGCGGGGGACAATGAGCAGTTCTTC.

This clone was detected only a few times. The same CDR3 arises from other DNA sequences in this sample as well. This rearrangement joins TRBV7-2 to TRBJ1-4; 7 bases are shared with TRBD1. The ends lost 4 bases at V and 8 bases at J; junction bases unmatched: 7. Per germline, CDR1 SGHTA and CDR2 FQGNSA. CDR3 size: 14 residues. As DNA, the CDR3 is TGTGCCAGCAGCTCAAGACAGGGTGGCGAAAAACTGTTTTTT. Translation gives CASSSRQGGEKLFF.

This clone was detected a few times. The CDR3 loop reads CSVEGVGYGYTF. The CDR3 nucleotides read TGCAGCGTTGAAGGGGTTGGGTATGGCTACACCTTC. The J gene is TRBJ1-2, the V gene TRBV29-1; D ambiguous. CDR1 SQVTM and CDR2 ANQGSEA come from the germline V gene. V dropped 1 base and J dropped 5 bases, with 8 bases sitting between them. The CDR3 spans 12 residues.

J is TRBJ1-1 and V is TRBV7-6; possibly TRBD1 for D (5 bases). CDR3 size: 13 residues. V was shortened by 5 bases and J by 4 bases, with 11 bases between the two germline ends. The germline gives CDR1 SGHVS, CDR2 FNYEAQ. The CDR3 DNA reads as TGTGCCAGCAGCCGCGGGGGGGGCACTGAAGCTTTCTTT. It yields the protein CASSRGGGTEAFF.